Listed below are T cell receptor beta chains from one sample, sequenced in a study of CD8 T cells in Susac syndrome. MiXCR, applied by TCRdb to the immunoSEQ multiplex PCR reads, yields one record per CDR3 protein. The sample comprises about 240,000 distinct CDR3 sequences, roughly 95% of which are singletons, and approximately 0.094% rests with the top ten. Sequencing was carried out using CD4+ T cells from PBMCs. Receptors originate from a human donor with Susac syndrome. Each CDR3 is given with its conserved first and last residue. Each record gives: J gene, V gene, D gene, clone size, CDR3 protein, CDR3 DNA. D genes are given only for firm matches. Expanded clones get a size class; other rows say once, few or many, or leave the size out.

TRBJ2-1 | TRBV20-1 | TRBD2 | - | CSASGSGTSGRARLEQFF | TGCAGTGCTAGCGGATCCGGGACTAGCGGGAGGGCCAGACTTGAGCAGTTCTTC
TRBJ2-3 | TRBV7-7 | - | - | CASSFGPQDTQYF | TGTGCTAGCAGCTTCGGCCCACAAGATACGCAGTATTTT
TRBJ1-1 | TRBV14 | - | once | CASSYELNTEAFF | TGTGCCAGCAGTTACGAGTTGAACACTGAAGCTTTCTTT
TRBJ2-1 | TRBV3-1 | TRBD2 | - | CASSQDGGRVNEQFF | TGTGCCAGCAGCCAAGATGGCGGGAGGGTGAATGAGCAGTTCTTC
TRBJ2-6 | TRBV2 | - | - | CASTRGRLLISGANVLTF | TGTGCCAGCACCCGAGGGAGACTTCTGATCTCTGGGGCCAACGTCCTGACTTTC
TRBJ2-1 | TRBV4-1 | TRBD2 | - | CASSQETSGTFNEQFF | TGCGCCAGCAGCCAAGAAACTAGCGGGACCTTCAATGAGCAGTTCTTC
TRBJ2-3 | TRBV7-9 | - | - | CASSSVRDTQYF | TGTGCCAGCAGCTCCGTCCGGGATACGCAGTATTTT
TRBJ2-5 | TRBV20-1 | TRBD2 | - | CSARDSSGRAETQYF | TGCAGTGCTAGAGATTCGAGCGGGAGGGCCGAGACCCAGTACTTC
TRBJ1-1 | TRBV6-1 | TRBD1 | - | CASNFGQGIGGNTEAFF | TGTGCCAGCAACTTCGGACAGGGGATTGGTGGAAACACTGAAGCTTTCTTT
TRBJ1-2 | TRBV9 | - | - | CASSVGVSYYNYGYTF | TGTGCCAGCAGCGTCGGTGTCAGCTACTATAACTATGGCTACACCTTC
TRBJ2-7 | TRBV28 | TRBD2 | - | CASSFLGTSKYEQYF | TGTGCCAGCAGTTTCCTCGGGACTAGCAAGTACGAGCAGTACTTC
TRBJ2-5 | TRBV12-3/TRBV12-4 | - | - | CASTPYAVPETQYF | TGTGCCAGCACCCCTTACGCGGTTCCGGAGACCCAGTACTTC
TRBJ1-5 | TRBV28 | TRBD1 | - | CASSVDRGPNQPQHF | TGTGCCAGCAGTGTGGACAGGGGGCCGAATCAGCCCCAGCATTTT
TRBJ2-2 | TRBV9 | - | - | CASSPQLTIGGELFF | TGTGCCAGCAGCCCCCAACTTACTATAGGCGGGGAGCTGTTTTTT
TRBJ2-3 | TRBV20-1 | TRBD1 | - | CSAWTGADTQYF | TGCAGTGCCTGGACAGGGGCAGATACGCAGTATTTT
TRBJ2-7 | TRBV29-1 | - | - | CSVAGGPAYEQYF | TGCAGCGTTGCCGGAGGGCCGGCCTACGAGCAGTACTTC
TRBJ1-1 | TRBV12-3/TRBV12-4 | - | - | CASRSTENTEAFF | TGTGCCAGCAGATCCACAGAGAACACTGAAGCTTTCTTT
TRBJ1-1 | TRBV27 | - | - | CASSNFRGDTEAFF | TGTGCCAGCAGTAATTTCCGGGGGGACACTGAAGCTTTCTTT
TRBJ2-7 | TRBV4-2 | - | - | CASSQVSSRSTYEQYF | TGTGCCAGCAGCCAAGTATCTAGCAGATCCACCTACGAGCAGTACTTC
TRBJ1-1 | TRBV7-9 | - | - | CASRNTGMNTEAFF | TGTGCCAGCAGGAACACAGGGATGAACACTGAAGCTTTCTTT
TRBJ2-7 | TRBV29-1 | TRBD2 | - | CSVEDLAASGSLAREQYF | TGCAGCGTTGAAGATCTTGCGGCTAGCGGGAGTTTAGCTCGGGAGCAGTACTTC
TRBJ2-7 | TRBV3-1 | - | - | CASSPRPTSSYEQYF | TGTGCCAGCAGCCCCCGCCCTACTAGCTCCTACGAGCAGTACTTC
TRBJ2-5 | TRBV29-1 | - | once | CSVETQASETQYF | TGCAGCGTTGAGACCCAAGCGTCAGAGACCCAGTACTTC
TRBJ2-5 | TRBV20-1 | - | - | CSATRADRETQYF | TGCAGTGCTACGAGAGCGGATAGGGAGACCCAGTACTTC
TRBJ2-6 | TRBV20-1 | - | - | CSARVRPGIGANVLTF | TGCAGTGCTAGAGTCCGACCAGGGATCGGGGCCAACGTCCTGACTTTC
TRBJ2-5 | TRBV19 | - | few | CASSTAETQYF | TGTGCCAGTAGTACCGCGGAGACCCAGTACTTC
TRBJ1-2 | TRBV28 | - | once | CASTNRPYGYTF | TGTGCCAGCACGAACAGACCCTATGGCTACACCTTC
TRBJ1-2 | TRBV30 | - | - | CAWKNRDAEVTYGYTF | TGTGCCTGGAAAAACCGGGACGCCGAAGTCACCTATGGCTACACCTTC
TRBJ2-3 | TRBV11-2 | TRBD2 | - | CASSSWTRSSTDTQYF | TGTGCCAGCAGCTCCTGGACTAGATCTAGCACAGATACGCAGTATTTT
TRBJ2-7 | TRBV20-1 | TRBD2 | once | CSASPQTSGTAYEQYF | TGCAGCGCTAGTCCTCAAACTAGCGGGACTGCCTACGAGCAGTACTTC
TRBJ2-3 | TRBV12-3/TRBV12-4 | - | - | CASSSSLRGWGDTQYF | TGTGCCAGCAGTTCCAGCCTTAGGGGCTGGGGAGATACGCAGTATTTT
TRBJ2-3 | TRBV7-2 | - | - | CASSFPGPDTQYF | TGTGCCAGCAGCTTCCCAGGGCCAGATACGCAGTATTTT
TRBJ2-7 | TRBV29-1 | TRBD1 | - | CSAGTGTSEQYF | TGCAGCGCCGGGACAGGGACGTCCGAGCAGTACTTC
TRBJ2-7 | TRBV9 | - | - | CASSAREPAYEQYF | TGTGCCAGCAGCGCCCGGGAACCAGCCTACGAGCAGTACTTC
TRBJ2-5 | TRBV20-1 | TRBD2 | - | CSARIRLAGVLETQYF | TGCAGTGCTAGGATTCGGCTAGCGGGAGTTTTAGAGACCCAGTACTTC
TRBJ1-3 | TRBV15 | - | - | CATSRSDRQAIYF | TGTGCCACCAGCAGATCGGACCGACAGGCCATATATTTT
TRBJ2-1 | TRBV2 | - | - | CASRERQGGNEQFF | TGTGCCAGCAGAGAACGACAGGGAGGGAATGAGCAGTTCTTC
TRBJ2-3 | TRBV15 | - | - | CATSDSSYTDTQYF | TGTGCCACCAGCGACTCTAGTTACACAGATACGCAGTATTTT
TRBJ2-1 | TRBV5-1 | - | - | CASSLGLKQGDEQFF | TGCGCCAGCAGCTTGGGCCTTAAACAGGGTGACGAGCAGTTCTTC
TRBJ2-3 | TRBV20-1 | TRBD2 | - | CSATRTSGSTDTQYF | TGCAGTGCGACCCGGACTAGCGGTAGCACAGATACGCAGTATTTT
TRBJ2-5 | TRBV9 | - | - | CASSVGGGRPGETQYF | TGTGCCAGCAGCGTAGGAGGTGGGAGGCCAGGGGAGACCCAGTACTTC
TRBJ2-7 | TRBV30 | - | - | CAWTFRGNYAKEQYF | TGTGCCTGGACTTTTCGGGGGAACTACGCTAAGGAGCAGTACTTC
TRBJ1-5 | TRBV10-3 | - | - | CAISVGTDQPQHF | TGTGCCATCAGTGTAGGGACGGATCAGCCCCAGCATTTT
TRBJ2-5 | TRBV29-1 | - | - | CSVEVGETQYF | TGCAGCGTTGAAGTCGGGGAGACCCAGTACTTC
TRBJ2-5 | TRBV3-1 | - | - | CASSHSGWGEETQYF | TGTGCCAGCAGCCACTCAGGCTGGGGGGAGGAGACCCAGTACTTC